These T cell receptor beta chains were read from a single sample in a study of molecular identifiers for immune sequencing clone quantification. From the PCR reads, TCRdb called clonotypes with MiXCR, one entry per CDR3 protein. The sample shows about 640,000 distinct CDR3 sequences, about 20% of them seen only once. Material: naive CD8+ T cells from blood, with Jurkat cell RNA spiked in. The source is a human donor in good health. Some libraries in this study had Jurkat cell RNA spiked in. CDR3s include the opening cysteine and the closing phenylalanine or tryptophan. D genes are given only for firm matches. Where a row states a size, it is once, few, many or the class of an expanded clone; other rows omit it.

CDR3 length: 11
J gene: TRBJ1-1
D gene: TRBD1
clone size: many
V gene: TRBV2
CDR3 protein: CASSGAGGAFF
CDR3 DNA: TGTGCCAGCAGTGGGGCAGGGGGGGCTTTCTTT

CDR3 length: 13
J gene: TRBJ2-7
D gene: NA
clone size: many
V gene: TRBV20-1
CDR3 protein: CSARRSSTYEQYF
CDR3 DNA: TGCAGTGCTAGAAGATCTAGCACCTACGAGCAGTACTTC

CDR3 length: 15
J gene: TRBJ2-1
D gene: TRBD2
clone size: many
V gene: TRBV7-8
CDR3 protein: CASSLRPSGEYEQFF
CDR3 DNA: TGTGCCAGCAGCTTACGACCTAGCGGGGAGTATGAGCAGTTCTTC

CDR3 length: 16
J gene: TRBJ1-6
D gene: NA
clone size: few
V gene: TRBV6-1
CDR3 protein: CASSEFLGGSNSPLHF
CDR3 DNA: TGTGCCAGCAGTGAATTTCTGGGGGGATCTAATTCACCCCTCCACTTT

CDR3 length: 17
J gene: TRBJ2-2
D gene: NA
clone size: many
V gene: TRBV21-1
CDR3 protein: CASSIGKGTGSYGELFF
CDR3 DNA: TGTGCCAGCAGCATCGGCAAAGGGACAGGGAGCTACGGGGAGCTGTTTTTT

CDR3 length: 16
J gene: TRBJ2-1
D gene: TRBD2
clone size: many
V gene: TRBV11-2
CDR3 protein: CASSLRSGGIYNEQFF
CDR3 DNA: TGTGCCAGCAGCTTAAGGAGCGGGGGAATATACAATGAGCAGTTCTTC

CDR3 length: 10
J gene: TRBJ1-4
D gene: NA
clone size: many
V gene: TRBV19
CDR3 protein: CASLGEKLFF
CDR3 DNA: TGTGCCAGTCTTGGTGAAAAACTGTTTTTT

CDR3 length: 14
J gene: TRBJ1-2
D gene: NA
clone size: NA
V gene: TRBV7-3
CDR3 protein: CASSPSEAPYGYTF
CDR3 DNA: TGTGCCAGCAGCCCCTCTGAAGCCCCCTATGGCTACACCTTC

CDR3 length: 12
J gene: TRBJ2-7
D gene: TRBD1
clone size: NA
V gene: TRBV27
CDR3 protein: CVSSLSGGEQYF
CDR3 DNA: TGTGTCAGCAGTTTATCAGGGGGCGAGCAGTACTTC

CDR3 length: 13
J gene: TRBJ2-7
D gene: NA
clone size: many
V gene: TRBV20-1
CDR3 protein: CSATGTGSYEQYF
CDR3 DNA: TGCAGTGCGACCGGGACTGGCAGTTACGAGCAGTACTTC

CDR3 length: 14
J gene: TRBJ2-2
D gene: TRBD1
clone size: NA
V gene: TRBV29-1
CDR3 protein: CSVAWTGNTGELFF
CDR3 DNA: TGCAGCGTTGCGTGGACAGGGAACACCGGGGAGCTGTTTTTT

CDR3 length: 18
J gene: TRBJ1-5
D gene: TRBD1
clone size: NA
V gene: TRBV11-2
CDR3 protein: CASSPRDRGLWGNQPQHF
CDR3 DNA: TGTGCCAGCAGCCCACGGGACAGGGGGCTTTGGGGCAATCAGCCCCAGCATTTT

CDR3 length: 14
J gene: TRBJ1-6
D gene: NA
clone size: few
V gene: TRBV28
CDR3 protein: CASSGGAYNSPLHF
CDR3 DNA: TGTGCCAGCAGTGGGGGGGCCTATAATTCACCCCTCCACTTT

CDR3 length: 17
J gene: TRBJ2-3
D gene: TRBD2
clone size: many
V gene: TRBV7-3
CDR3 protein: CASSPISSGQSTDTQYF
CDR3 DNA: TGTGCCAGCAGCCCAATCTCTAGCGGCCAGAGCACAGATACGCAGTATTTT

CDR3 length: 15
J gene: TRBJ1-2
D gene: TRBD1
clone size: NA
V gene: TRBV12-3/TRBV12-4
CDR3 protein: CASSPGTGWTYGYTF
CDR3 DNA: TGTGCCAGCAGTCCCGGGACAGGGTGGACCTATGGCTACACCTTC

CDR3 length: 10
J gene: TRBJ1-1
D gene: NA
clone size: few
V gene: TRBV7-9
CDR3 protein: CASRSDEAFF
CDR3 DNA: TGTGCCAGTAGGTCAGATGAAGCTTTCTTT

CDR3 length: 16
J gene: TRBJ2-1
D gene: TRBD2
clone size: NA
V gene: TRBV20-1
CDR3 protein: CSARNNPGLASGEQFF
CDR3 DNA: TGCAGTGCTAGGAATAACCCGGGACTAGCGAGTGGTGAGCAGTTCTTC

CDR3 length: 15
J gene: TRBJ2-6
D gene: NA
clone size: many
V gene: TRBV12-3/TRBV12-4
CDR3 protein: CASSLTGSGANVLTF
CDR3 DNA: TGTGCCAGCAGTTTGACAGGTTCCGGGGCCAACGTCCTGACTTTC

CDR3 length: 15
J gene: TRBJ2-3
D gene: TRBD2
clone size: few
V gene: TRBV10-2
CDR3 protein: CASSFLAGATDTRYF
CDR3 DNA: TGCGCCAGCAGTTTCCTAGCGGGAGCCACAGATACGCGGTATTTT

CDR3 length: 18
J gene: TRBJ1-2
D gene: TRBD1
clone size: many
V gene: TRBV27
CDR3 protein: CASSFIYTTGGAHYGYTF
CDR3 DNA: TGTGCCAGCAGTTTCATCTATACGACAGGGGGCGCGCACTATGGCTACACCTTC

CDR3 length: 13
J gene: TRBJ1-5
D gene: NA
clone size: many
V gene: TRBV19
CDR3 protein: CASKQGGNQPQHF
CDR3 DNA: TGTGCCAGTAAACAGGGTGGCAATCAGCCCCAGCATTTT

CDR3 length: 16
J gene: TRBJ2-1
D gene: NA
clone size: many
V gene: TRBV4-3
CDR3 protein: CASSQEYRDSYNEQFF
CDR3 DNA: TGCGCCAGCAGCCAAGAGTACAGGGATTCCTACAATGAGCAGTTCTTC

CDR3 length: 15
J gene: TRBJ2-1
D gene: NA
clone size: many
V gene: TRBV28
CDR3 protein: CASSFIAETYNEQFF
CDR3 DNA: TGTGCCAGCAGTTTTATAGCCGAAACCTACAATGAGCAGTTCTTC

CDR3 length: 15
J gene: TRBJ2-7
D gene: NA
clone size: many
V gene: TRBV4-1
CDR3 protein: CASSQWGTRTYEQYF
CDR3 DNA: TGCGCCAGCAGCCAATGGGGTACTAGGACCTACGAGCAGTACTTC

CDR3 length: 13
J gene: TRBJ2-3
D gene: NA
clone size: many
V gene: TRBV24-1
CDR3 protein: CATSDWELDTQYF
CDR3 DNA: TGTGCCACCAGTGATTGGGAATTAGATACGCAGTATTTT

CDR3 length: 15
J gene: TRBJ2-1
D gene: NA
clone size: few
V gene: TRBV6-2/TRBV6-3
CDR3 protein: CASSYQGIVGNEQFF
CDR3 DNA: TGTGCCAGCAGTTATCAGGGGATAGTTGGTAATGAGCAGTTCTTC

CDR3 length: 15
J gene: TRBJ2-7
D gene: TRBD1
clone size: NA
V gene: TRBV27
CDR3 protein: CASSLGTGMKDEQYF
CDR3 DNA: TGTGCCAGCAGTTTAGGGACAGGGATGAAGGACGAGCAGTACTTC

CDR3 length: 16
J gene: TRBJ2-2
D gene: NA
clone size: many
V gene: TRBV11-2
CDR3 protein: CASSLVLVSNTGELFF
CDR3 DNA: TGTGCCAGCAGCTTAGTACTAGTTTCGAACACCGGGGAGCTGTTTTTT

CDR3 length: 18
J gene: TRBJ2-6
D gene: NA
clone size: NA
V gene: TRBV5-1
CDR3 protein: CASSPGVGRSSGANVLTF
CDR3 DNA: TGCGCCAGCAGCCCGGGTGTGGGGCGAAGCTCTGGGGCCAACGTCCTGACTTTC

CDR3 length: 14
J gene: TRBJ2-3
D gene: NA
clone size: NA
V gene: TRBV4-1
CDR3 protein: CASSQEQGADTQYF
CDR3 DNA: TGCGCCAGCAGCCAAGAACAGGGTGCAGATACGCAGTATTTT

CDR3 length: 15
J gene: TRBJ2-2
D gene: NA
clone size: many
V gene: TRBV7-9
CDR3 protein: CASSFVGPLPGELFF
CDR3 DNA: TGTGCCAGCAGCTTTGTAGGGCCTCTTCCCGGGGAGCTGTTTTTT

CDR3 length: 14
J gene: TRBJ2-2
D gene: TRBD2
clone size: many
V gene: TRBV10-3
CDR3 protein: CAIRASGGTGELFF
CDR3 DNA: TGTGCCATCAGAGCCAGCGGGGGGACCGGGGAGCTGTTTTTT

CDR3 length: 12
J gene: TRBJ2-7
D gene: NA
clone size: many
V gene: TRBV12-3/TRBV12-4
CDR3 protein: CASSIDRYEQYF
CDR3 DNA: TGTGCCAGCAGTATCGACCGGTACGAGCAGTACTTC

CDR3 length: 14
J gene: TRBJ2-3
D gene: TRBD1
clone size: many
V gene: TRBV12-3/TRBV12-4
CDR3 protein: CASSPDNSGTGDVF
CDR3 DNA: TGTGCCAGCAGTCCGGACAACTCCGGGACAGGGGATGTTTTT

CDR3 length: 12
J gene: TRBJ1-4
D gene: NA
clone size: NA
V gene: TRBV6-2/TRBV6-3
CDR3 protein: CASTQGYEKLFF
CDR3 DNA: TGTGCCAGCACCCAGGGATATGAAAAACTGTTTTTT

CDR3 length: 14
J gene: TRBJ2-3
D gene: NA
clone size: many
V gene: TRBV20-1
CDR3 protein: CSARLPSGTDTQYF
CDR3 DNA: TGCAGTGCTAGACTCCCTAGCGGCACAGATACGCAGTATTTT

CDR3 length: 15
J gene: TRBJ1-6
D gene: NA
clone size: many
V gene: TRBV6-5
CDR3 protein: CASSYLDSNNSPLHF
CDR3 DNA: TGTGCCAGCAGTTACCTGGACAGCAATAATTCACCCCTCCACTTT

CDR3 length: 16
J gene: TRBJ2-7
D gene: TRBD2
clone size: NA
V gene: TRBV13
CDR3 protein: CASSYLAGGPLNEQYF
CDR3 DNA: TGTGCCAGCAGCTACCTAGCGGGAGGGCCTTTAAACGAGCAGTACTTC

CDR3 length: 15
J gene: TRBJ1-1
D gene: NA
clone size: few
V gene: TRBV12-3/TRBV12-4
CDR3 protein: CASSLEGHGNTEAFF
CDR3 DNA: TGTGCCAGCAGTTTAGAGGGACACGGGAACACTGAAGCTTTCTTT

CDR3 length: 13
J gene: TRBJ2-5
D gene: NA
clone size: NA
V gene: TRBV30
CDR3 protein: CAWSSEGQETQYF
CDR3 DNA: TGTGCCTGGAGTTCCGAGGGGCAAGAGACCCAGTACTTC

CDR3 length: 11
J gene: TRBJ1-2
D gene: NA
clone size: few
V gene: TRBV29-1
CDR3 protein: CSVGGADGYTF
CDR3 DNA: TGCAGCGTTGGTGGCGCCGATGGCTACACCTTC